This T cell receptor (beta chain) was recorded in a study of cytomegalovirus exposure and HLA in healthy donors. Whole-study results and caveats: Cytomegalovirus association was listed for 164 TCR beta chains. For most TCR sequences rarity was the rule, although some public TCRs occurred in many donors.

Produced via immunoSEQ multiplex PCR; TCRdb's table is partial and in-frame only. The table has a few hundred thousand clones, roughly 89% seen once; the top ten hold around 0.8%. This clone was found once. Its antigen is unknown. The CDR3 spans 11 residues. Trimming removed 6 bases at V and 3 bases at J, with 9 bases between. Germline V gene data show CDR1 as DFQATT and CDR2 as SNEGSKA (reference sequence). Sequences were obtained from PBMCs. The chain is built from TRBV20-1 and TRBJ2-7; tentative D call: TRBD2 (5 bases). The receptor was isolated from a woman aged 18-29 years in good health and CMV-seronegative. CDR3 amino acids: CSAPDFYEQYF. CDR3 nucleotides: TGCAGTGCCCCGGACTTCTACGAGCAGTACTTC.